The subject of this entry is one T cell receptor (beta chain). Its target antigen remains unknown. Base-call qualities are not available, and no considerably larger clone is one nucleotide away. The data belong to a study of CD8 T cells in ankylosing spondylitis (dated by TCRdb to about 2017). Describing the broader study: The study set out to find disease-linked TCR variants by profiling T cell receptor beta repertoires in ankylosing spondylitis patients and healthy donors. The full study cohort was made up of under 30 ankylosing spondylitis patients and more than 90 healthy donors. Peripheral blood samples were taken, and synovial fluid was additionally collected from ankylosing spondylitis patients.

V sheds 1 base and J sheds 0 bases, leaving 9 bases between their ends. Including cysteine and phenylalanine, the CDR3 has 15 amino acids. Solely the CDR3 DNA is kept, with 45 bases framed from the first base. CDR1 and CDR2, per the germline V gene, are SGHRS and YFSETQ. What the authors observed across the whole study: Some motif variants had previously been reported in the synovial fluid and blood of reactive arthritis patients, which suggests shared mechanisms of disease initiation. A TCR beta motif made up of several highly homologous amino acid variants appeared to be characteristic of blood from ankylosing spondylitis patients. The disease-linked clones had a CD8+ phenotype and were found at relatively low frequencies in peripheral blood. According to the report, matched synovial fluid samples from ankylosing spondylitis patients were significantly enriched for the disease-linked clones.

TCRdb shows the sequencer as Illumina HiSeq 2500. TCR beta libraries were prepared by quantitative 5'-RACE with molecular barcodes. Concerning the study's data processing: A new computational method, built on a probabilistic model of VDJ rearrangement, was used to identify disease-linked TCR variants. TCRdb's own reprocessing of the public reads used fastp at Q25 and MiXCR and kept productive beta chains. A single entry per CDR3 protein holds the most common genes and DNA from its merged rows. The V and J calls and clone size are TCRdb's, not the authors'. Within this sample are under 250,000 distinct CDR3 sequences, with around 10% of them counted one time only. Roughly 6.8% of the sample is taken by the ten largest.

Sample: blood, either unsorted or a sorted T cell fraction (not recorded which). The sequence is built from TRBV5-1 and TRBJ2-3, with the D gene call left open. The origin of this receptor is a male donor with ankylosing spondylitis or in good health (not recorded which). The CDR3 loop reads CASSLRTDSTDTQYF. The sequence in DNA is TGCGCCAGCAGCTTGCGGACGGATAGCACAGATACGCAGTATTTT.